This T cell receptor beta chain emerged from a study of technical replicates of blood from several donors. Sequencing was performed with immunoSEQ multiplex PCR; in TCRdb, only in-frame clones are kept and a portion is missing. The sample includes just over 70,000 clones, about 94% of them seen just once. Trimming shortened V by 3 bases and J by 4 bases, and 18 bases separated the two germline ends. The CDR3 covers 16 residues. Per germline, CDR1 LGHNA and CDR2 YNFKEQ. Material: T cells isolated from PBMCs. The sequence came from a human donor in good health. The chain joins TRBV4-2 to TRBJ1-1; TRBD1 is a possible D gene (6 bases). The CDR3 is CASSHTGRRGLTEAFF. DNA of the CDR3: TGTGCCAGCAGCCATACAGGGCGGCGAGGTCTCACTGAAGCTTTCTTT.